These T cell receptor beta chains were read from a single sample in a study of OX40 agonist ivuxolimab in advanced cancers. TCRdb keeps only in-frame clones here, not all; method: immunoSEQ multiplex PCR. Of about 19,000 clones in the sample, 83% were seen once. The input for sequencing was CD4+ or CD8+ T cells sorted from blood, taken in a trial of the OX40 agonist ivuxolimab. All receptors come from an adult with an advanced solid tumor such as melanoma, head and neck, liver or kidney cancer. The CDR3 runs from the conserved cysteine through the conserved F or W. Each record gives: D gene, clone size, J gene, V gene, CDR3 protein, CDR3 DNA. A D gene is named only where the DNA matches it firmly. Size is stated for part of the rows, as once, few or many counts, or as a class when the clone is expanded.

>.|.|TRBJ1-2|TRBV4-1
CASSQARGYGYTF
TGCGCCAGCAGCCAGGCACGGGGGTATGGCTACACCTTC
>TRBD2|.|TRBJ2-1|TRBV27
CASSSQLAGGKMGEQFF
TGTGCCAGCAGTTCCCAACTAGCGGGGGGGAAAATGGGTGAGCAGTTCTTC
>.|once|TRBJ2-3|TRBV7-9
CASSLAPSVDDTQYF
TGTGCCAGCAGCTTGGCCCCCTCCGTGGACGATACGCAGTATTTT
>TRBD1|.|TRBJ2-7|TRBV28
CASRGLTGPLYEQYF
TGTGCCAGCAGAGGGCTGACAGGGCCCCTCTACGAGCAGTACTTC
>.|.|TRBJ1-5|TRBV6-5
CASSSFGGTQPQHF
TGTGCCAGCAGTTCTTTTGGGGGGACACAGCCCCAGCATTTT
>TRBD1|.|TRBJ1-5|TRBV27
CASRSGTGFQPQHF
TGTGCCAGCAGATCCGGGACAGGGTTTCAGCCCCAGCATTTT
>TRBD1|.|TRBJ2-3|TRBV19
CASSETGSSADTQYF
TGTGCCAGTAGCGAGACAGGGTCGTCGGCAGATACGCAGTATTTT
>.|.|TRBJ2-7|TRBV10-2
CASAGSGNFYEQYF
TGCGCCAGCGCCGGGTCGGGCAATTTCTACGAGCAGTACTTC
>.|.|TRBJ2-3|TRBV7-3
CASSLAGRGADTQYF
TGTGCCAGCAGCTTAGCCGGGCGGGGAGCAGATACGCAGTATTTT
>.|.|TRBJ2-7|TRBV9
CASSVDSSHYEQYF
TGTGCCAGCAGCGTTGACAGTTCCCACTACGAGCAGTACTTC
>.|.|TRBJ2-1|TRBV7-9
CASSLAGNNEQFF
TGTGCCAGCAGCTTAGCGGGGAACAATGAGCAGTTCTTC
>.|.|TRBJ2-2|TRBV9
CASSGADGTGELFF
TGTGCCAGCAGCGGGGCCGATGGGACTGGGGAGCTGTTTTTT
>TRBD1|.|TRBJ2-5|TRBV6-6
CASTYRQGETKETQYF
TGTGCCAGCACCTACCGACAGGGGGAAACAAAAGAGACCCAGTACTTC
>TRBD1|once|TRBJ1-1|TRBV28
CASSMTGWGTEAFF
TGTGCCAGCAGCATGACAGGGTGGGGGACTGAAGCTTTCTTT
>TRBD1|.|TRBJ1-2|TRBV7-9
CASSLGQGAAYGYTF
TGTGCCAGCAGCTTAGGACAGGGGGCTGCCTATGGCTACACCTTC
>.|.|TRBJ1-4|TRBV2
CASAGPRDSTTNEKLFF
TGTGCCAGCGCGGGACCAAGAGACAGCACAACTAATGAAAAACTGTTTTTT
>TRBD2|.|TRBJ2-2|TRBV7-6
CASSLARGGTGELFF
TGTGCCAGCAGTTTAGCTCGGGGGGGCACCGGGGAGCTGTTTTTT
>.|.|TRBJ2-1|TRBV7-6
CASSLAGGQGNEQFF
TGTGCCAGCAGCTTAGCGGGGGGGCAGGGCAATGAGCAGTTCTTC
>.|.|TRBJ1-1|TRBV19
CASSIGGLNAFF
TGTGCCAGTTCCATTGGAGGTTTGAACGCTTTCTTT
>.|.|TRBJ2-7|TRBV7-9
CASSPPADQYSYEQYF
TGTGCCAGCAGCCCCCCCGCGGATCAATACTCCTACGAGCAGTACTTC
>.|.|TRBJ2-5|TRBV7-9
CASSNLQETQYF
TGTGCCAGCAGCAACCTTCAAGAGACCCAGTACTTC
>.|.|TRBJ2-1|TRBV9
CASSVDGLGGYNEQFF
TGTGCCAGCAGCGTAGACGGTTTGGGGGGCTACAATGAGCAGTTCTTC
>TRBD2|.|TRBJ2-1|TRBV27
CASSLSGRGGYNEQFF
TGTGCCAGCAGTTTATCTGGGCGGGGGGGTTACAATGAGCAGTTCTTC
>.|.|TRBJ2-7|TRBV10-3
CAISEGNYEQYF
TGTGCCATCAGTGAGGGGAACTACGAGCAGTACTTC
>TRBD1|once|TRBJ2-7|TRBV9
CASSDPTNRDRGSQTPLYEQYF
TGTGCCAGCAGCGACCCAACGAACAGGGACAGGGGGTCGCAAACTCCCCTCTACGAGCAGTACTTC
>.|.|TRBJ2-1|TRBV4-1
CASSQRSLVYNEQFF
TGCGCCAGCAGCCAGAGGAGCCTAGTCTACAATGAGCAGTTCTTC
>.|.|TRBJ1-2|TRBV29-1
CSVEGDNYGYTF
TGCAGCGTTGAAGGTGACAACTATGGCTACACCTTC
>.|.|TRBJ2-6|TRBV2
CASSATGLGANVLTF
TGTGCCAGCAGTGCCACAGGCCTTGGGGCCAACGTCCTGACTTTC
>TRBD1|.|TRBJ2-7|TRBV5-1
CASSPTGGISSGEQYF
TGCGCCAGCAGCCCAACAGGGGGCATCTCCTCCGGCGAGCAGTACTTC
>TRBD1|.|TRBJ1-2|TRBV5-4
CASSLVQGGHYGYTF
TGTGCCAGCAGCTTGGTTCAGGGGGGACACTATGGCTACACCTTC
>.|.|TRBJ2-1|TRBV7-8
CASSSPGEQFF
TGTGCCAGCAGCTCCCCTGGCGAGCAGTTCTTC